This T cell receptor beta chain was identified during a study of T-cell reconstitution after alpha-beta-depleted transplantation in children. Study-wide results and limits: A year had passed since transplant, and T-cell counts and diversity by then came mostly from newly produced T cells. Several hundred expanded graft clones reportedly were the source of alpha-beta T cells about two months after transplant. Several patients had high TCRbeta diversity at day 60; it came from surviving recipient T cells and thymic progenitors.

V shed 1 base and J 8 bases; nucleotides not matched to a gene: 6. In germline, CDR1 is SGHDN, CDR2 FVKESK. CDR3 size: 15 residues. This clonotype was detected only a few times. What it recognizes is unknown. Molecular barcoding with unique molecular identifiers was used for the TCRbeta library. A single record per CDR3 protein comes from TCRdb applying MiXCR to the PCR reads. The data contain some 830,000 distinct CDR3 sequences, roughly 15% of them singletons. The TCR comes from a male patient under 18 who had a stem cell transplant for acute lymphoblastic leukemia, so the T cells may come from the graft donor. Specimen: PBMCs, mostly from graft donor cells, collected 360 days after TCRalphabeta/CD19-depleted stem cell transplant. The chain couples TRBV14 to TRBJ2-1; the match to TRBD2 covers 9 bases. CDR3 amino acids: CASSQGAGGPHEQFF. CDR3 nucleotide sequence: TGTGCCAGCAGCCAAGGTGCGGGAGGGCCCCATGAGCAGTTCTTC.